Each of the 22 T cell receptor beta chains below was sequenced from the same sample in a study of blood T cell repertoires in COVID-19. Only in-frame clones appear in the TCRdb table, and some are missing; sequencing was by immunoSEQ multiplex PCR. The sample consists of 120,000 to 150,000 clones, 80% to 90% of them appearing once. Sequenced sample: peripheral blood. The receptors come from a human donor with acute or convalescent COVID-19. The donor label of this sample is uncertain.

The chain uses TRBV5-1 and TRBJ1-1; D might be TRBD1 (5 bases). Germline CDR1 reads SGHRS; CDR2 reads YFSETQ. Trimming cost V 2 bases and J 4 bases, with 12 bases left between them. CDR3 length: 14 amino acids. CDR3 DNA: TGCGCCAGCAGCTTCGGGGGAGAGGGCACTGAAGCTTTCTTT. Amino acid sequence: CASSFGGEGTEAFF. The full variable domain, completed using reference TRBV5-1 and TRBJ1-1, is KAGVTQTPRYLIKTRGQQVTLSCSPISGHRSVSWYQQTPGQGLQFLFEYFSETQRNKGNFPGRFSGRQFSNSRSEMNVSTLELGDSALYLCASSFGGEGTEAFFGQGTRLTVV.

This clone was observed a handful of times. J is TRBJ2-7 and V is TRBV21-1; whether TRBD2, the table's D call, matches the DNA was not checked. TRBV21-1 is labeled a pseudogene. CDR3 length equals 12 residues. CDR3 nucleotide sequence: TGTGCCAGCAGCCCCCAGACGGGAGAGCAGTACGTC. This encodes CASSPQTGEQYV.

The chain has TRBV6-2 or TRBV6-3 and TRBJ1-6; 7 nucleotides align to TRBD1. The CDR3 consists of 12 residues. With 6 bases clipped from V and 11 bases from J, the junction kept 4 bases outside the gene matches. Germline-derived CDR1 and CDR2 are MNHEY and SVGEGT. This CDR3 is CASSPTGAPLHF. The CDR3 DNA follows: TGTGCCAGCAGCCCCACAGGGGCACCCCTCCACTTT.

This clone has more than one count but fewer than ten. J is TRBJ1-2 and V is TRBV2, with 7 bases matching TRBD1. V was pared by 6 bases and J by 3 bases, with 1 base of the junction left unmatched. The CDR3 consists of 12 residues. From germline, CDR1 is SNHLY and CDR2 FYNNEI. CDR3 sequence reads: CASSGTDYGYTF. Written as DNA, the CDR3 is TGTGCCAGCAGCGGGACAGACTATGGCTACACCTTC.

J is TRBJ1-1 and V is TRBV5-6; 8 bases line up with TRBD1. This CDR3 has 16 residues. The germline CDR1 and CDR2 sequences are SGHDT and YYEEEE. Unmatched junction bases numbered 11, after V lost 4 bases and J lost 3 bases. The CDR3 DNA is TGTGCCAGCAGCAGAGGACTGGACAGGGAGGACACTGAAGCTTTCTTT. It specifies CASSRGLDREDTEAFF. Full variable domain (outside the CDR3, taken from reference TRBV5-6 and TRBJ1-1): DAGVTQSPTHLIKTRGQQVTLRCSPKSGHDTVSWYQQALGQGPQFIFQYYEEEERQRGNFPDRFSGHQFPNYSSELNVNALLLGDSALYLCASSRGLDREDTEAFFGQGTRLTVV.

The V and J genes are TRBV11-2 and TRBJ1-2, with a tentative D call TRBD1 (6 bases). This CDR3 is built from 14 residues. V was cut by 5 bases and J by 4 bases, with 14 bases left in between. Germline V gene lookup returns CDR1 SGHAT and CDR2 FQNNGV. The CDR3 reads CASSRGAVRYGYTF. The CDR3 bases are TGTGCCAGCAGCCGGGGGGCAGTCCGCTATGGCTACACCTTC.

The chain is built from TRBV19 and TRBJ1-4; unclear D gene. The CDR3 extends over 15 amino acids. The V end lost 5 bases, the J end lost 2 bases, and 12 bases lay between the germline ends. CDR1 is LNHDA and CDR2 is SQIVND in the germline V gene (reference sequence). CDR3 loop: CASSLRRPTNEKLFF. DNA of the CDR3: TGTGCCAGTAGTCTCCGGCGGCCCACTAATGAAAAACTGTTTTTT.

This clone showed up just a few times. This chain joins TRBV9 and TRBJ2-5; D gene uncertain. There are 15 residues in the CDR3. The germline CDR1 and CDR2 sequences are SGDLS and YYNGEE. V lost 0 bases and J lost 4, with 13 bases in between. The CDR3 reads CASSVGAQAVETQYF. CDR3 bases: TGTGCCAGCAGCGTAGGAGCTCAGGCCGTAGAGACCCAGTACTTC.

The V and J genes are TRBV19 and TRBJ1-3; TRBD1 matches at 10 bases. There are 15 residues in the CDR3. Germline V gives CDR1 LNHDA, CDR2 SQIVND (reference sequence). Trimming took 6 bases from V and 4 from J; bases not matched to a gene: 6. CDR3 sequence: CASRRQGAGGNTIYF. In DNA form, the CDR3 reads TGTGCCAGTAGAAGACAGGGGGCAGGGGGAAACACCATATATTTT.

The V gene is TRBV2, the J gene TRBJ1-1; a weak D match, TRBD1 (5 bases). The CDR3 is made up of 13 amino acids. Trimming removed 10 bases at V and 4 bases at J, with 16 bases between. The germline CDR1 and CDR2 sequences are SNHLY and FYNNEI. The DNA of the CDR3 is TGTGCCACCTTGGGGGGGGGTCGCACTGAAGCTTTCTTT. Translating gives CATLGGGRTEAFF.

This rearrangement joins TRBV10-3 to TRBJ2-7; the match to TRBD1 covers 8 bases. V was clipped by 7 bases and J by 3 bases; unmatched bases: 11. Germline lookup yields CDR1 ENHRY and CDR2 SYGVKD. The CDR3 sequence is 15 residues long. CDR3 sequence: CAITPADRVVYEQYV. For the CDR3, the DNA is TGTGCCATCACCCCAGCGGACAGGGTGGTCTACGAGCAGTACGTC.

This chain connects TRBV7-2 to TRBJ1-5; possible D gene TRBD1, 6 bases. Germline CDR1 reads SGHTA; CDR2 reads FQGNSA. Trimming stripped 2 bases from V and 4 bases from J, with 12 bases between. The CDR3 runs to 15 residues. The CDR3 coding sequence is TGTGCCAGCAGCTTAAGGCAGGGGCGAAATCAGCCCCAGCATTTT. Its protein is CASSLRQGRNQPQHF.

This clone was recorded once. The chain employs TRBV7-9 and TRBJ1-1, with TRBD1 as a possible D gene (6 bases). The CDR3 contains 14 residues. Looked up from germline, CDR1 is SEHNR and CDR2 is FQNEAQ (reference sequence). V was shortened by 4 bases and J by 2 bases, with 11 bases between the two germline ends. CDR3 protein: CASSYRADNTEAFF. The CDR3 DNA follows: TGTGCCAGCAGCTACAGGGCTGATAACACTGAAGCTTTCTTT. The entire variable domain, with the rest obtained from reference TRBV7-9 and TRBJ1-1, is as follows: DTGVSQNPRHKITKRGQNVTFRCDPISEHNRLYWYRQTLGQGPEFLTYFQNEAQLEKSRLLSDRFSAERPKGSFSTLEIQRTEQGDSAMYLCASSYRADNTEAFFGQGTRLTVV.

The V call is TRBV9, the J call TRBJ2-2; a possible D gene is TRBD2 (6 bases). Looked up from germline, CDR1 is SGDLS and CDR2 is YYNGEE. The CDR3 has 15 amino acids. Between the trimmed V and J ends, which lost 5 bases and 5 bases, there was a span of 16 bases. This CDR3 is CASSVEGGITGELFF. In DNA, the CDR3 is TGTGCCAGCAGTGTGGAGGGAGGTATAACCGGGGAGCTGTTTTTT.

The gene calls are TRBV2 and TRBJ1-1, with D unresolved. Germline V gene sequence: CDR1 SNHLY, CDR2 FYNNEI. The CDR3 has 18 residues. V was shortened by 2 bases and J by 1 base, with 20 bases between the two germline ends. In DNA form, the CDR3 reads TGTGCCAGCAGTGAACGGCAGGCCAAGTTTGGCCCGAACACTGAAGCTTTCTTT. Its protein is CASSERQAKFGPNTEAFF.

The chain recombines TRBV2 with TRBJ2-5, with 7 bases identical to TRBD2. CDR1 and CDR2 from the germline V gene are SNHLY and FYNNEI. This CDR3 is built from 13 residues. V dropped 4 bases and J dropped 1; count of bases not matched to a gene: 0. Here the CDR3 DNA reads TGTGCCAGCAGTGGGACTAGCCAAGAGACCCAGTACTTC. Protein sequence: CASSGTSQETQYF.

This clone was observed many times. The V and J genes are TRBV7-8 and TRBJ1-1; 9 nucleotides align to TRBD1. This CDR3 has 17 residues. CDR1 and CDR2 from the germline V gene are SGHVS and FQNEAQ. J gave up 4 bases and V 5 bases, and 14 bases lay outside the gene matches. The CDR3 nucleotides are TGTGCCAGCAGCCCACGGACAGGGGAGGGCTTTGGCACTGAAGCTTTCTTT. Its translation is CASSPRTGEGFGTEAFF.

The rearrangement uses TRBV7-9 and TRBJ1-1, with D maybe TRBD1 (5 bases). Germline V gives CDR1 SEHNR, CDR2 FQNEAQ (reference sequence). The CDR3 runs 15 residues. Between the trimmed V and J ends, which lost 7 bases and 1 base, there was a span of 16 bases. This CDR3 reads CASTPGGRQNTEAFF. As DNA, the CDR3 is TGTGCCAGCACCCCGGGGGGACGGCAGAACACTGAAGCTTTCTTT.

This clone showed up just a few times. The V and J genes are TRBV6-6 and TRBJ1-5, with a possible D match to TRBD1 (5 bases). The length of the CDR3 is 15 residues. V lost 2 bases and J 5 bases, leaving 13 bases between the germline ends. Germline CDR1 reads MNHNY; CDR2 reads SVGAGI (reference sequence). The CDR3 region is CASSYTGGRDQPQHF. CDR3 DNA: TGTGCCAGCAGTTACACTGGGGGGAGAGATCAGCCCCAGCATTTT.

This chain joins TRBV27 and TRBJ2-1, with D tentatively TRBD2 (5 bases). From germline, CDR1 is MNHEY and CDR2 SMNVEV (reference sequence). This CDR3 contains 14 residues. Trimming stripped 4 bases from V and 8 bases from J, with 15 bases between. CDR3 DNA sequence: TGTGCCAGCAGTTCCCTACTAGTTCTTCATGAGCAGTTCTTC. It codes for CASSSLLVLHEQFF.

About this clone: The junction shows a germline mismatch at one end, possibly a read error. The chain links TRBV6-2 or TRBV6-3 to TRBJ2-5; TRBD2 matches at 8 bases. Germline CDR1 reads MNHEY; CDR2 reads SVGEGT. This CDR3 has 12 amino acids. CDR3: CASSAVQGGGNF. CDR3 DNA sequence: TGTGCCAGCAGTGCCGTCCAGGGCGGGGGGAACTTC.

This rearrangement joins TRBV10-3 to TRBJ2-3; D possibly corresponds to TRBD2 (6 bases). V lost 4 bases to trimming and J lost 1 base, with 18 bases between them. Germline V gene sequence: CDR1 ENHRY, CDR2 SYGVKD. The CDR3 consists of 17 residues. CDR3 loop: CAISVVGRNDGTDTQYF. CDR3 nucleotides: TGTGCCATCAGTGTAGTCGGGAGAAATGATGGCACAGATACGCAGTATTTT.